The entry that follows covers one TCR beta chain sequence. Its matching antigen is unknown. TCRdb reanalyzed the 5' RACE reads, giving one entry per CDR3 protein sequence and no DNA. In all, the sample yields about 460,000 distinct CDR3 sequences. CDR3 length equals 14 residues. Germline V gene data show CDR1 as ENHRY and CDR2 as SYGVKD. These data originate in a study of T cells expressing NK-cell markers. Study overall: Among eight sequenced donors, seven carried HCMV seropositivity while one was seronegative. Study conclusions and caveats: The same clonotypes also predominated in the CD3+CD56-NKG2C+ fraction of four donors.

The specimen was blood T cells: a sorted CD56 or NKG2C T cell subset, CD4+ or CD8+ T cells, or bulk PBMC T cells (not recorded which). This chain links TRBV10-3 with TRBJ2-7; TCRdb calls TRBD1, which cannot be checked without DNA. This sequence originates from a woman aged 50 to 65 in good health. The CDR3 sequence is CAIGTGAINYEQYF.